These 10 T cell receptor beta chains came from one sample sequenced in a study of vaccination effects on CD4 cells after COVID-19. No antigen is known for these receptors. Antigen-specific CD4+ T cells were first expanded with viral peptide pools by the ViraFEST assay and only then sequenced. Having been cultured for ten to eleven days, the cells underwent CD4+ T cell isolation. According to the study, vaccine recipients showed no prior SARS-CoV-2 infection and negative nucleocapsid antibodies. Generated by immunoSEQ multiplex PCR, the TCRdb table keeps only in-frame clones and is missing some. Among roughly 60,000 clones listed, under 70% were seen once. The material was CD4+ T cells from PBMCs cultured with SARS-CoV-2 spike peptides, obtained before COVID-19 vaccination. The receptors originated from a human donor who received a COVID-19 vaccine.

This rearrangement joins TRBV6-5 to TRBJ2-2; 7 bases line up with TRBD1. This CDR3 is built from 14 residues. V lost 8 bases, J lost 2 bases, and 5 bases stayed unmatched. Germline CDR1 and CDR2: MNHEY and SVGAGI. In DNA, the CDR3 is TGTGCCAGCTTAGGGGACAGAAACACCGGGGAGCTGTTTTTT. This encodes CASLGDRNTGELFF.

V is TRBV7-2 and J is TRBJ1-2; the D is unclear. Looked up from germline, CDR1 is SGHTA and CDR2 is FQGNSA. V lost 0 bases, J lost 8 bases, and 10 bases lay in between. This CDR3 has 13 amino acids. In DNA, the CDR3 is TGTGCCAGCAGCTTAGCTCAGTTCGCGGGCTACACCTTC. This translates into CASSLAQFAGYTF.

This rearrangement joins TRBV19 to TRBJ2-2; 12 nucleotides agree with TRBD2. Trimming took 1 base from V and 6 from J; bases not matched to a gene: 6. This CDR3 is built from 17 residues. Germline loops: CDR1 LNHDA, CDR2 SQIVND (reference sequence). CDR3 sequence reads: CASSIASGTSGSGELFF. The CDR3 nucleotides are TGTGCCAGTAGTATAGCCTCCGGGACTAGCGGGTCCGGGGAGCTGTTTTTT.

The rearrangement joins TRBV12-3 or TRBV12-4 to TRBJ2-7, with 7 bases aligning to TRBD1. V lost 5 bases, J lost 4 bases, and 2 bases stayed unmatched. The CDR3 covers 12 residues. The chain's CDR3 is CASSPTGYEQYF. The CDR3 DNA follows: TGTGCCAGCAGTCCGACAGGGTACGAGCAGTACTTC.

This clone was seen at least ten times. The CDR3: CASSLGQGRGVADTQYF. DNA for the CDR3: TGCGCCAGCAGCTTGGGACAGGGAAGGGGAGTAGCAGATACGCAGTATTTT. J is TRBJ2-3 and V is TRBV5-1; 7 nucleotides align to TRBD1. Germline-derived CDR1 and CDR2 are SGHRS and YFSETQ. The CDR3 has 17 amino acids. V trimming: 0 bases; J trimming: 4 bases; junction bases outside the gene matches: 11. The whole variable domain, filled in from reference TRBV5-1 and TRBJ2-3, reads KAGVTQTPRYLIKTRGQQVTLSCSPISGHRSVSWYQQTPGQGLQFLFEYFSETQRNKGNFPGRFSGRQFSNSRSEMNVSTLELGDSALYLCASSLGQGRGVADTQYFGPGTRLTVL.

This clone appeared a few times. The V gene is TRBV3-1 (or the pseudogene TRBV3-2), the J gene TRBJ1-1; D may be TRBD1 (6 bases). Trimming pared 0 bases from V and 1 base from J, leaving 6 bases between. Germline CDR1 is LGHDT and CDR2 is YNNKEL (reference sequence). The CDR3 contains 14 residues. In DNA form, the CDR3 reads TGTGCCAGCAGCCAAGAACAGGGGAACACTGAAGCTTTCTTT. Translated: CASSQEQGNTEAFF.

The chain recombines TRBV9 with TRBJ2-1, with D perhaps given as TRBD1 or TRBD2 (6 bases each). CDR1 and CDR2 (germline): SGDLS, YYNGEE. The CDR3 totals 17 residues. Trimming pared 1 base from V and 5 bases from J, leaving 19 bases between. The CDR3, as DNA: TGTGCCAGCAGCGTACAGCTTTTGGGGCGGGACAACAATGAGCAGTTCTTC. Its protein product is CASSVQLLGRDNNEQFF. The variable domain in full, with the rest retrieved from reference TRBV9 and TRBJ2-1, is DSGVTQTPKHLITATGQRVTLRCSPRSGDLSVYWYQQSLDQGLQFLIQYYNGEERAKGNILERFSAQQFPDLHSELNLSSLELGDSALYFCASSVQLLGRDNNEQFFGPGTRLTVL.

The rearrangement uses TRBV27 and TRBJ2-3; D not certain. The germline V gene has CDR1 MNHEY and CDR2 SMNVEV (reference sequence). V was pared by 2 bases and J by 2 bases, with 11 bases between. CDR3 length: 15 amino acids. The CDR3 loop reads CASSLKGRFTDTQYF. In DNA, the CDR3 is TGTGCCAGCAGTTTAAAGGGTCGCTTCACAGATACGCAGTATTTT.

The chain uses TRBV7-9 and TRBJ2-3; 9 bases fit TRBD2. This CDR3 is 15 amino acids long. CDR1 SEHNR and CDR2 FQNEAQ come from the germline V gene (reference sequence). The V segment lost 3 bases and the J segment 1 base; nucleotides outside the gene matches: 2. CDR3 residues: CASSFKRGGTDTQYF. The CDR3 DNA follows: TGTGCCAGCAGCTTCAAGCGGGGGGGCACAGATACGCAGTATTTT. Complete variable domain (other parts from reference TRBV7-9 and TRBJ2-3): DTGVSQNPRHKITKRGQNVTFRCDPISEHNRLYWYRQTLGQGPEFLTYFQNEAQLEKSRLLSDRFSAERPKGSFSTLEIQRTEQGDSAMYLCASSFKRGGTDTQYFGPGTRLTVL.

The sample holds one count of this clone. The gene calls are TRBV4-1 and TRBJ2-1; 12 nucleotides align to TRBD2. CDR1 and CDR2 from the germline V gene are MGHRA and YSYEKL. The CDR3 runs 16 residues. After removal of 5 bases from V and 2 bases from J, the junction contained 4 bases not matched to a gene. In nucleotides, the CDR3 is TGCGCCAGCAGCGGAACTAGCGGGGGGACCTACAATGAGCAGTTCTTC. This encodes CASSGTSGGTYNEQFF.